The rows below give T cell receptor beta chains drawn from one sample of a study of blood T cell repertoires in COVID-19. Profiled with immunoSEQ multiplex PCR; TCRdb holds only in-frame clones, not every one. The sample contains 150,000 or so clones, around 80% of which appear only once. Sequenced material: PBMCs or T cells enriched from blood (not recorded which). These TCRs come from a woman aged 45-65 years who had recovered from COVID-19. Each CDR3 is given with its conserved first and last residue. Fields, in order: CDR3 DNA, CDR3 protein, CDR3 length, D gene, clone size, V gene, J gene. A D gene is named only where the DNA matches it firmly. A row's size may be missing; if present it is once, few, many or a size class.

CDR3nt: TGCAGCGCGACAGGGGGCGGCGAGACCCAGTACTTC
CDR3aa: CSATGGGETQYF
len: 12
d_gene: TRBD1
abundance: -
v_gene: TRBV29-1
j_gene: TRBJ2-5

CDR3nt: TGTGCCAGAAGCTTGCGGGGGGGCAAAGAGACCCAGTACTTC
CDR3aa: CARSLRGGKETQYF
len: 14
d_gene: TRBD2
abundance: few
v_gene: TRBV5-3
j_gene: TRBJ2-5

CDR3nt: TGTGCCAGCGGGGGCATATCCAATGAGCAGTTCTTC
CDR3aa: CASGGISNEQFF
len: 12
d_gene: -
abundance: -
v_gene: TRBV2
j_gene: TRBJ2-1

CDR3nt: TGCGCCAGCAGTTTCGGGACAGCCTCCTACGAGCAGTACTTC
CDR3aa: CASSFGTASYEQYF
len: 14
d_gene: TRBD1
abundance: -
v_gene: TRBV5-1
j_gene: TRBJ2-7

CDR3nt: TGTGCCAGCAGCTTAAAAGGCGGGGAGACCCAGTACTTC
CDR3aa: CASSLKGGETQYF
len: 13
d_gene: -
abundance: -
v_gene: TRBV7-3
j_gene: TRBJ2-5

CDR3nt: TGTGCCAGCAGCACCCGGGACAGGCAAAACTATGGCTACACCTTC
CDR3aa: CASSTRDRQNYGYTF
len: 15
d_gene: TRBD1
abundance: -
v_gene: TRBV11-3
j_gene: TRBJ1-2

CDR3nt: TGTGCCATCAGTGCGGGGACTAGCGGGGGGGAAGAGACCCAGTACTTC
CDR3aa: CAISAGTSGGEETQYF
len: 16
d_gene: TRBD2
abundance: -
v_gene: TRBV10-3
j_gene: TRBJ2-5

CDR3nt: TGTGCCAGCAGCTCCGGACTAGCGGGAAAGGAGACCCAGTACTTC
CDR3aa: CASSSGLAGKETQYF
len: 15
d_gene: TRBD2
abundance: -
v_gene: TRBV6-5
j_gene: TRBJ2-5

CDR3nt: TGTGCCAGTAGTATTTCCAGGGGGCTTTCTTCACCCCTCCACTTT
CDR3aa: CASSISRGLSSPLHF
len: 15
d_gene: TRBD1
abundance: -
v_gene: TRBV19
j_gene: TRBJ1-6

CDR3nt: TGCGCCAGCAGCCAGATATCCGGGACAGCCTACGAGCAGTACTTC
CDR3aa: CASSQISGTAYEQYF
len: 15
d_gene: TRBD1
abundance: once
v_gene: TRBV4-3
j_gene: TRBJ2-7

CDR3nt: TGCGCCAGCAGCTCGGACAGCCATAGCACAGATACGCAGTATTTT
CDR3aa: CASSSDSHSTDTQYF
len: 15
d_gene: -
abundance: once
v_gene: TRBV5-1
j_gene: TRBJ2-3

CDR3nt: TGTGCCAGCAGATCGACAGAAAAACTGTTTTTT
CDR3aa: CASRSTEKLFF
len: 11
d_gene: -
abundance: -
v_gene: TRBV12-3/TRBV12-4
j_gene: TRBJ1-4

CDR3nt: TGTGCCAGCAGGGGACAGGGGGCCCGTGGGGCCCAGCATTTT
CDR3aa: CASRGQGARGAQHF
len: 14
d_gene: TRBD1
abundance: -
v_gene: TRBV28
j_gene: TRBJ1-5

CDR3nt: TGTGCCAGCAGCCTTCAGGGACTAGCGGGAGTTTCGAACACCGGGGAGCTGTTTTTT
CDR3aa: CASSLQGLAGVSNTGELFF
len: 19
d_gene: TRBD2
abundance: -
v_gene: TRBV13
j_gene: TRBJ2-2

CDR3nt: TGCGCCAGCAGCCCGCAAACAGGGGACGCCGAGCAGTACTTC
CDR3aa: CASSPQTGDAEQYF
len: 14
d_gene: TRBD1
abundance: -
v_gene: TRBV4-3
j_gene: TRBJ2-7

CDR3nt: TGTGCCAGCAGCTTCGATCCAGGGGGCGACTATGGCTACACCTTC
CDR3aa: CASSFDPGGDYGYTF
len: 15
d_gene: TRBD1
abundance: -
v_gene: TRBV7-9
j_gene: TRBJ1-2

CDR3nt: TGTGCCAGCAGCCGGACCGGGACAGGACTCAATCAGCCCCAGCATTTT
CDR3aa: CASSRTGTGLNQPQHF
len: 16
d_gene: TRBD1
abundance: -
v_gene: TRBV5-6
j_gene: TRBJ1-5

CDR3nt: TGTGCCAGCAGTTTGGGAGGGCAGCCCCAGCATTTT
CDR3aa: CASSLGGQPQHF
len: 12
d_gene: -
abundance: -
v_gene: TRBV12-3/TRBV12-4
j_gene: TRBJ1-5

CDR3nt: TGCGCCCGCAGCGAGGTGGGGGGGCAGGGAAATCAGCCCCAGCATTTT
CDR3aa: CARSEVGGQGNQPQHF
len: 16
d_gene: -
abundance: -
v_gene: TRBV5-1
j_gene: TRBJ1-5

CDR3nt: TGTGCCAGCAGCTTGGCATGGGGGCTTTCCTACGAGCAGTACTTC
CDR3aa: CASSLAWGLSYEQYF
len: 15
d_gene: -
abundance: -
v_gene: TRBV5-5
j_gene: TRBJ2-7

CDR3nt: TGTGCCAGCAGTTACTCGAGCGGCAGCCTCTACAATGAGCAGTTCTTC
CDR3aa: CASSYSSGSLYNEQFF
len: 16
d_gene: -
abundance: -
v_gene: TRBV6-2/TRBV6-3
j_gene: TRBJ2-1

CDR3nt: TGTGCCACTCAGCACTCGGCGGGACAGACCCAGTACTTC
CDR3aa: CATQHSAGQTQYF
len: 13
d_gene: -
abundance: -
v_gene: TRBV19
j_gene: TRBJ2-5

CDR3nt: TGTGCCAGCAGCCTGACTTCGTATAATTCACCCCTCCACTTT
CDR3aa: CASSLTSYNSPLHF
len: 14
d_gene: -
abundance: -
v_gene: TRBV7-2
j_gene: TRBJ1-6

CDR3nt: TGTGCCAGCAGCTTAGCGGGACTAGTTGAGACCCAGTACTTC
CDR3aa: CASSLAGLVETQYF
len: 14
d_gene: TRBD2
abundance: -
v_gene: TRBV13
j_gene: TRBJ2-5

CDR3nt: TGTGCCAGCAGTTTACGGGGGTTCGGGGTGAGCTCCTATAATTCACCCCTCCACTTT
CDR3aa: CASSLRGFGVSSYNSPLHF
len: 19
d_gene: -
abundance: -
v_gene: TRBV28
j_gene: TRBJ1-6

CDR3nt: TGTGCCAGCCGGGACAGGGTCACGGGGGGCTACACCTTC
CDR3aa: CASRDRVTGGYTF
len: 13
d_gene: TRBD1
abundance: -
v_gene: TRBV6-5
j_gene: TRBJ1-2